A single sample is the source of the 3 T cell receptor beta chains below, sequenced in a study of T cells after yellow fever vaccination. Each CDR3 protein is one row after TCRdb ran MiXCR on the 5' RACE reads. There are about 330,000 distinct CDR3 sequences in the sample; 6.8% occur only once, and 18% lies in the top ten. The specimen comprised PBMCs, sampled roughly seven weeks after the first yellow fever vaccination. These TCRs come from a man aged 18 to 29 who received the YFV17D yellow fever vaccine.

The sample holds a few counts of this clonotype. J is TRBJ2-1 and V is TRBV13, with 10 bases that match TRBD2. The V and J ends lost 5 bases and 8 bases, in that order; junction bases with no gene match: 6. The CDR3 spans 14 residues. Looked up from germline, CDR1 is PRHDT and CDR2 is FYEKMQ (reference sequence). DNA for the CDR3: TGTGCCAGCAGCCTGGGACTAGCGAGGTATGAGCAGTTCTTC. Encoded protein: CASSLGLARYEQFF. The whole variable domain, remainder taken from reference TRBV13 and TRBJ2-1, is AAGVIQSPRHLIKEKRETATLKCYPIPRHDTVYWYQQGPGQDPQFLISFYEKMQSDKGSIPDRFSAQQFSDYHSELNMSSLELGDSALYFCASSLGLARYEQFFGPGTRLTVL.

This clonotype came up a few times. The V and J genes are TRBV21-1 and TRBJ2-7; TRBD1, as called in the table, went unchecked against the DNA. TRBV21-1 is a recognized pseudogene. The CDR3 loop spans 15 amino acids. The CDR3 nucleotides are TGTGCCAGCAGCAAACCGCCCCCTGGGAGGTACGAGCAGTACGTC. Translated, it gives CASSKPPPGRYEQYV.

Many counts were recorded for this clonotype. This chain joins TRBV5-1 and TRBJ2-1; 7 nucleotides agree with TRBD1. Germline V gene data show CDR1 as SGHRS and CDR2 as YFSETQ. There are 18 residues in the CDR3. V shed 0 bases, J shed 0 bases, and the junction held 9 bases outside the gene matches. CDR3 region: CASSLAWDSDPSYNEQFF. CDR3 DNA: TGCGCCAGCAGCTTGGCCTGGGACAGTGACCCCTCCTACAATGAGCAGTTCTTC.